This T cell receptor beta chain was found in a study of T cells in Graves' hyperthyroidism and ophthalmopathy. A patient was excluded if there was uncontrolled infection, other autoimmune disease, pregnancy or lactation. The sample holds a few counts of this clonotype. CDR3 size: 16 residues. Trimming pared 7 bases from V and 4 bases from J, leaving 20 bases between. CDR1 and CDR2 from the germline V gene are LNHDA and SQIVND (reference sequence). RNA transcripts provided the source from which TCR beta CDR3 regions were amplified. Using the HTBI primer set, a first-round RT-PCR was run on the TCR CDR3. Each CDR3 protein gets one entry after TCRdb re-called the multiplex PCR reads with MiXCR. The sample yields fewer than 700,000 distinct CDR3 sequences, 15% to 20% seen once.

The TCR originated in a woman under 30 with Graves' ophthalmopathy. The chain is built from TRBV19 and TRBJ2-1, with a tentative D call TRBD1 (5 bases). Sequenced material: blood. In DNA form, the CDR3 reads TGTGCCAGTATGGAAGGGGCGGCCACACCTTACAATGAGCAGTTCTTC. Amino acids: CASMEGAATPYNEQFF.